Presented here are 17 T cell receptor beta chains from one specimen sequenced in a study of cytomegalovirus exposure and HLA in healthy donors. The PCR employed 60 Vbeta primers together with 13 Jbeta primers. Generated by immunoSEQ multiplex PCR, the TCRdb table keeps only in-frame clones and is missing some. Altogether about 110,000 clones are present, roughly 71% being singletons, with the ten largest covering 9.5% to 13%. Sequencing input: PBMCs. The receptors shown here come from a man between 40 and 49 years old in good health and CMV-seropositive.

This clone was detected only a few times. The J gene is TRBJ2-7, the V gene TRBV5-6; TRBD2 aligns across 9 bases. The CDR3 length is 16 residues. The V and J ends lost 4 bases and 2 bases, in that order; junction bases with no gene match: 10. CDR1 is SGHDT, CDR2 YYEEEE, per germline. CDR3 DNA: TGTGCCAGCAGCCCCGGTCGACTAGCGGTGACCTACGAGCAGTACGTC. It codes for CASSPGRLAVTYEQYV.

The chain couples TRBV6-6 to TRBJ1-2, with D possibly TRBD1 on 6 matching bases. From germline, CDR1 is MNHNY and CDR2 SVGAGI (reference sequence). Trimming left V 2 bases short and J 2 bases short, with 9 bases between. The CDR3 has 14 amino acids. CDR3 sequence (DNA): TGTGCCAGCAGTTACCGAACAGGGAACTATGGCTACACCTTC. Its translation: CASSYRTGNYGYTF.

This chain links TRBV11-1 with TRBJ2-3; 9 bases match TRBD2. Germline loops: CDR1 SGHAT, CDR2 FQDESV (reference sequence). The CDR3 loop spans 16 amino acids. Losses at the gene ends were 5 bases for V and 2 bases for J; bases not matched to a gene: 8. CDR3 protein: CASSQPTSGSTDTQYF. The CDR3 nucleotides read TGTGCCAGCAGCCAACCGACTAGCGGATCCACAGATACGCAGTATTTT.

This clone was recorded only once. The chain employs TRBV7-9 and TRBJ2-7; 14 bases match TRBD2. V trimming: 5 bases; J trimming: 3 bases; junction bases outside the gene matches: 9. From germline, CDR1 is SEHNR and CDR2 FQNEAQ (reference sequence). CDR3 length: 17 residues. CDR3 sequence (DNA): TGTGCCAGCAGCGCCGGACTAGCGGGAGGAGCAATCTACGAGCAGTACTTC. Encoded protein: CASSAGLAGGAIYEQYF. Supplemented by reference TRBV7-9 and TRBJ2-7, the full variable domain reads DTGVSQNPRHKITKRGQNVTFRCDPISEHNRLYWYRQTLGQGPEFLTYFQNEAQLEKSRLLSDRFSAERPKGSFSTLEIQRTEQGDSAMYLCASSAGLAGGAIYEQYFGPGTRLTVT.

This chain links TRBV11-2 with TRBJ1-5; D ambiguous. The V gene's germline CDR1 is SGHAT and CDR2 FQNNGV. Trimming cost V 5 bases and J 7 bases, with 12 bases left between them. This CDR3 region has 13 residues. The DNA of the CDR3 is TGTGCCAGCAGCCCCGCGGGAGGCCAGCCCCAGCATTTT. Translating gives CASSPAGGQPQHF.

This sequence joins TRBV2 and TRBJ2-3; D is perhaps TRBD2 (5 bases). This CDR3 has 15 amino acids. V gave up 7 bases and J gave up 0 bases, with 14 bases separating them. The germline gives CDR1 SNHLY, CDR2 FYNNEI. Written as DNA, the CDR3 is TGTGCCAGCACCCGAGCGGCATCTAGCACAGATACGCAGTATTTT. Translated, it gives CASTRAASSTDTQYF.

The V gene is TRBV4-1, the J gene TRBJ1-1; TRBD1 matches at 8 bases. The CDR3 consists of 15 residues. Looked up from germline, CDR1 is MGHRA and CDR2 is YSYEKL. Germline trimming cut 4 bases from V and 0 bases from J; bases unmatched to any gene: 4. The CDR3 loop is CASSPETGVNTEAFF. DNA of the CDR3: TGCGCCAGCAGCCCTGAGACAGGGGTGAACACTGAAGCTTTCTTT.

This chain connects TRBV7-2 to TRBJ2-5; TRBD2 matches 11 bases. The germline V gene has CDR1 SGHTA and CDR2 FQGNSA. The V and J ends lost 3 bases and 2 bases, in that order; junction bases with no gene match: 2. The CDR3 contains 15 residues. The CDR3 DNA is TGTGCCAGCAGCTTCGCTAGCGGGGGGCAAGAGACCCAGTACTTC. Its translation is CASSFASGGQETQYF.

V is TRBV6-1 and J is TRBJ2-7; D possibly corresponds to TRBD1 (5 bases). The CDR3 is 15 residues long. The V gene lost 2 bases and the J gene lost 2 bases, with 13 bases spanning the gap. Germline lookup yields CDR1 MNHNS and CDR2 SASEGT. The CDR3 nucleotides read TGTGCCAGCAGTGAACAGGGAAATACCCCCTACGAGCAGTACGTC. It is translated as CASSEQGNTPYEQYV.

This clone was recorded a few times. The chain has TRBV10-2 and TRBJ2-3, with D perhaps TRBD2 (6 bases). CDR3 length: 18 amino acids. Germline-derived CDR1 and CDR2 are WSHSY and SAAADI. Trimming took 6 bases from V and 2 from J, leaving 24 bases between them. DNA for the CDR3: TGCGCCAGCAGGGGTGTGGAGGGAGCCCGACCTCACACAGATACGCAGTATTTT. Its translation: CASRGVEGARPHTDTQYF.

This chain links TRBV11-2 with TRBJ2-2; TRBD2 matches at 11 bases. CDR1 and CDR2 (germline): SGHAT, FQNNGV. This CDR3 has 19 residues. V lost 4 bases and J lost 4; bases outside the gene matches: 14. The chain's CDR3 is CASSWGRQTSGKGTGELFF. The CDR3 nucleotides read TGTGCCAGCAGCTGGGGAAGACAGACTAGCGGGAAGGGCACCGGGGAGCTGTTTTTT.

V gene TRBV9 combines with J gene TRBJ2-7; 7 bases are a match to TRBD2. The CDR3 has 14 residues. Germline V gene sequence: CDR1 SGDLS, CDR2 YYNGEE. V gave up 3 bases and J gave up 7 bases; unmatched junction bases: 10. The CDR3 is CASSDPAGVREQYV. The CDR3 DNA reads TGTGCCAGCAGCGACCCTGCGGGAGTTCGTGAGCAGTACGTC.

The rearrangement links TRBV4-1 to TRBJ1-3; the D gene is possibly TRBD1 (6 bases). Judging by the DNA end, TRBJ2-2 fits better; the J call may be wrong. CDR3 length: 13 amino acids. In germline, CDR1 is MGHRA, CDR2 YSYEKL. Here the CDR3 DNA reads TGCGCCAGCAGCCATTGGGGACACGGGGAGCTGTTTTTT. Amino acid sequence: CASSHWGHGELFF.

This chain connects TRBV6-4 to TRBJ2-7; weak D call: TRBD2 (5 bases). The V and J ends lost 10 bases and 3 bases respectively, with 19 bases between them. CDR3 length equals 14 residues. In germline, CDR1 is MRHNA, CDR2 SNTAGT. As DNA, the CDR3 is TGTGCCATCGCCAACCTAGCCGGTAGCTACGAGCAGTACGTC. The encoded protein is CAIANLAGSYEQYV.

The chain links TRBV7-9 to TRBJ2-1, with D maybe TRBD1 (6 bases). Trimming cost V 4 bases and J 6 bases, with 10 bases left between them. CDR3 length: 13 residues. In germline, CDR1 is SEHNR, CDR2 FQNEAQ (reference sequence). DNA for the CDR3: TGTGCCAGCAGCTCCCGGACAGCCAATGAGCAGTTCTTC. Translation: CASSSRTANEQFF.

This rearrangement joins TRBV5-1 to TRBJ2-5; 14 nucleotides align to TRBD2. The CDR3 length is 22 residues. J gave up 4 bases and V 1 base, and 21 bases lay outside the gene matches. CDR1 and CDR2 from the germline V gene are SGHRS and YFSETQ. The CDR3 DNA reads TGCGCCAGCAGCTTGCCAAATTTTTGGTTTTCCCGACTAGCGGGAGGGACAGAGACCCAGTACTTC. Translation: CASSLPNFWFSRLAGGTETQYF.

The genes are TRBV5-4 and TRBJ2-1; TRBD2 matches at 7 bases. The CDR3 contains 13 residues. Trimming took 7 bases from V and 5 from J; bases not matched to a gene: 6. Per germline, CDR1 SGHNT and CDR2 YYREEE (reference sequence). CDR3 amino acids: CASFERGDNEQFF. The CDR3 coding sequence is TGTGCCAGCTTCGAGCGGGGAGACAATGAGCAGTTCTTC.